What follows are 25 T cell receptor beta chains derived from one specimen sequenced in a study of blood T cell repertoires in COVID-19. Some clones are missing from TCRdb's copy, which holds only in-frame ones; the method was immunoSEQ multiplex PCR. The table shows about 260,000 clones, with 87% occurring only once. The sample was peripheral blood. Receptors originate from a woman aged 50 to 65 who had recovered from COVID-19.

V usage is TRBV5-4 and J usage is TRBJ2-7, with D unclear. Per the germline V gene, CDR1 is SGHNT and CDR2 is YYREEE (reference sequence). The CDR3 has 11 residues. V was trimmed by 1 base and J by 6 bases, leaving 5 bases between them. This chain's CDR3 is CASSLNSEQYF. In DNA, the CDR3 is TGTGCCAGCAGCTTGAATAGCGAGCAGTACTTC.

This clone was picked up a small number of times. The rearrangement links TRBV7-6 to TRBJ1-3; the D gene is possibly TRBD1 (6 bases). Germline V gene lookup returns CDR1 SGHVS and CDR2 FNYEAQ. The CDR3 extends over 17 amino acids. V dropped 2 bases and J dropped 2 bases, with 16 bases sitting between them. The CDR3, as DNA: TGTGCCAGCAGCTTACTCCCCACAGGGTTAGCTGGAAACACCATATATTTT. This gives the protein CASSLLPTGLAGNTIYF.

This chain uses TRBV28 with TRBJ1-2; possibly TRBD1 for D (6 bases). The germline V and J ends were trimmed by 6 bases and 5 bases, with 19 bases remaining between them. This CDR3 region has 15 residues. From germline, CDR1 is MDHEN and CDR2 SYDVKM. The CDR3 region has the DNA TGTGCCAGCAGCCCTGGACAGCGCCCTGGGTATGGCTACACCTTC. Amino acid sequence: CASSPGQRPGYGYTF.

The rearrangement links TRBV6-5 to TRBJ2-7; D not resolved. This CDR3 comprises 15 residues. V was clipped by 7 bases and J by 5 bases, with 21 bases between them. The germline CDR1 and CDR2 sequences are MNHEY and SVGAGI. The CDR3 region has the DNA TGTGCCAGCACTCATCACCAGGATTCGATACACGAGCAGTACTTC. It encodes CASTHHQDSIHEQYF.

V and J are TRBV19 and TRBJ2-5, with a weak D call TRBD2 (7 bases). Germline CDR1 reads LNHDA; CDR2 reads SQIVND (reference sequence). The CDR3 spans 13 residues. V lost 4 bases, J lost 5 bases, and 11 bases lay in between. CDR3 protein: CASSRGGWETQYF. DNA of the CDR3: TGTGCCAGTAGTAGGGGGGGCTGGGAGACCCAGTACTTC.

V gene TRBV7-9 combines with J gene TRBJ2-3, with D perhaps matching TRBD2 (5 bases). CDR3 size: 18 residues. V was trimmed by 5 bases and J by 2 bases, leaving 23 bases between them. Germline CDR1 is SEHNR and CDR2 is FQNEAQ (reference sequence). CDR3 coding DNA: TGTGCCAGCAGCACCCCCGGGGTTCTGTGGGAGACCACAGATACGCAGTATTTT. Its translation is CASSTPGVLWETTDTQYF.

The chain uses TRBV6-5 and TRBJ1-1, with D unclear. CDR1 is MNHEY and CDR2 is SVGAGI in the germline V gene. CDR3 length: 14 amino acids. Trimming removed 7 bases at V and 0 bases at J, with 12 bases between. CDR3 in amino acids: CASTSYGMNTEAFF. The CDR3 DNA is TGTGCCAGCACCTCATATGGCATGAACACTGAAGCTTTCTTT.

The J gene is TRBJ2-2, the V gene TRBV11-3; TRBD2 is a possible D gene (6 bases). With 8 bases removed from V and 1 base from J, the gap between germline ends came to 14 bases. The CDR3 sequence is 15 residues long. From germline, CDR1 is SGHNT and CDR2 YENEEA. As DNA, the CDR3 is TGTGCCAGCCGGGCGGGGACCTTGAACACCGGGGAGCTGTTTTTT. Amino acid sequence: CASRAGTLNTGELFF.

The chain carries TRBV7-3 and TRBJ2-2; 8 bases map to TRBD1. The trim removed 5 bases at V and 7 bases at J, leaving 6 bases unmatched. The CDR3 loop spans 14 amino acids. CDR1 SGHTA and CDR2 FQGTGA come from the germline V gene. The CDR3 DNA reads TGTGCCAGCAGCGGCAGGGGGCTAGGCGGGGAGCTGTTTTTT. It yields the protein CASSGRGLGGELFF. The whole variable domain, filled in from reference TRBV7-3 and TRBJ2-2, reads GAGVSQTPSNKVTEKGKYVELRCDPISGHTALYWYRQSLGQGPEFLIYFQGTGAADDSGLPNDRFFAVRPEGSVSTLKIQRTERGDSAVYLCASSGRGLGGELFFGEGSRLTVL.

V gene TRBV5-4 combines with J gene TRBJ2-3, with 10 bases lining up with TRBD1. Germline V gene lookup returns CDR1 SGHNT and CDR2 YYREEE (reference sequence). This CDR3 contains 16 residues. J gave up 5 bases and V 3 bases, and 9 bases lay outside the gene matches. The CDR3 DNA sequence: TGTGCCAGCAGCTCGAAGACAGGGGGCCGGGGAGATACGCAGTATTTT. This gives the protein CASSSKTGGRGDTQYF.

This sequence joins TRBV5-6 and TRBJ1-6; D might be TRBD1 (5 bases). This CDR3 contains 17 residues. The V gene's germline CDR1 is SGHDT and CDR2 YYEEEE. Trimming took off 1 base at V and 5 bases at J, with 16 bases between the two ends. In nucleotides, the CDR3 is TGTGCCAGCAGCTTGTTGGCCCTCGGGGGTAATAATTCACCCCTCCACTTT. The encoded protein is CASSLLALGGNNSPLHF.

This clone was recorded a few times. The J gene is TRBJ1-1, the V gene TRBV6-5; 7 bases are a match to TRBD1. The CDR3 has 14 amino acids. Germline-derived CDR1 and CDR2 are MNHEY and SVGAGI. V shed 6 bases, J shed 4 bases, and the junction held 8 bases outside the gene matches. As DNA, the CDR3 is TGTGCCAGCAGCCTCGACAGGGTGGTCACTGAAGCTTTCTTT. As protein: CASSLDRVVTEAFF.

The chain couples TRBV4-1 to TRBJ2-7; 8 bases map to TRBD1. Germline lookup yields CDR1 MGHRA and CDR2 YSYEKL. This CDR3 spans 16 amino acids. The V gene end was trimmed by 0 bases and the J gene end by 1 base; junction bases not matched to a gene: 5. CDR3 sequence reads: CASSQDRTGGSYEQYF. The CDR3 DNA follows: TGCGCCAGCAGCCAAGATCGCACAGGGGGTTCCTACGAGCAGTACTTC.

The V call is TRBV18, the J call TRBJ2-1; 11 bases fit TRBD2. The CDR3 totals 14 residues. The germline V gene encodes CDR1 KGHSH and CDR2 LQKENI. V lost 7 bases, J lost 3 bases, and 2 bases stayed unmatched. The DNA for the CDR3 is TGTGCCAGCTTTAGCGGGGGGGACTACAATGAGCAGTTCTTC. This codes for CASFSGGDYNEQFF. The complete variable domain, with remaining parts taken from reference TRBV18 and TRBJ2-1, reads NAGVMQNPRHLVRRRGQEARLRCSPMKGHSHVYWYRQLPEEGLKFMVYLQKENIIDESGMPKERFSAEFPKEGPSILRIQQVVRGDSAAYFCASFSGGDYNEQFFGPGTRLTVL.

This chain joins TRBV18 and TRBJ1-5; D is unclear. Looked up from germline, CDR1 is KGHSH and CDR2 is LQKENI. V dropped 2 bases and J dropped 0 bases, with 11 bases sitting between them. The CDR3 extends over 16 amino acids. The CDR3 DNA reads as TGTGCCAGCTCACCAGGGCCGGGGTATAGCAATCAGCCCCAGCATTTT. This codes for CASSPGPGYSNQPQHF.

The chain couples TRBV19 to TRBJ2-7; 8 positions match TRBD2. The V gene's germline CDR1 is LNHDA and CDR2 SQIVND (reference sequence). The CDR3 is made up of 17 amino acids. V lost 4 bases and J lost 3; bases outside the gene matches: 14. The CDR3 is CASSTRLANAPLYEQYF. The CDR3 DNA follows: TGTGCCAGTAGTACCCGACTAGCGAACGCCCCACTCTACGAGCAGTACTTC.

This clone has only one observation. V usage is TRBV28 and J usage is TRBJ1-1; D unclear. The CDR3 has 15 amino acids. Per the germline V gene, CDR1 is MDHEN and CDR2 is SYDVKM. The ends were cut back, 2 bases at V and 6 bases at J, with 16 bases in the middle. CDR3 DNA: TGTGCCAGCAGTTTAGAACTGGCGCGGAGGCCTGAAGCTTTCTTT. Protein: CASSLELARRPEAFF.

The chain links TRBV18 to TRBJ1-5; D remains unclear. Germline V gives CDR1 KGHSH, CDR2 LQKENI. Trimming stripped 4 bases from V and 0 bases from J, with 4 bases between. This CDR3 is 13 amino acids long. CDR3 in amino acids: CASSLYSNQPQHF. The DNA of the CDR3 is TGTGCCAGCTCACTTTATAGCAATCAGCCCCAGCATTTT.

This clone was seen only once. This chain joins TRBV10-2 and TRBJ1-2; D ambiguous. Deletions cut 2 bases from V and 3 bases from J, with 7 bases between. This CDR3 is built from 13 residues. CDR1 and CDR2 from the germline V gene are WSHSY and SAAADI. CDR3 nucleotides: TGCGCCAGCAGTGAGCCCAGATACTATGGCTACACCTTC. The encoded protein is CASSEPRYYGYTF.

V and J are TRBV29-1 and TRBJ1-5; perhaps TRBD1 as D (6 bases). Germline CDR1 is SQVTM and CDR2 is ANQGSEA. The CDR3 runs to 15 residues. V was pared by 4 bases and J by 1 base, with 14 bases between. CDR3 region: CSVVSPGQSNQPQHF. CDR3 coding DNA: TGCAGCGTTGTTAGCCCAGGACAGAGCAATCAGCCCCAGCATTTT.

The chain recombines TRBV6-2 or TRBV6-3 with TRBJ1-5; D uncertain. V shed 4 bases and J shed 6 bases, with 13 bases lying between them. The germline CDR1 and CDR2 sequences are MNHEY and SVGEGT. The CDR3 is 14 residues long. Written as DNA, the CDR3 is TGTGCCAGCAGTTCTCCGGGAAAAGCTCAGCCCCAGCATTTT. Translating gives CASSSPGKAQPQHF.

This chain joins TRBV6-2 or TRBV6-3 and TRBJ2-7; 13 nucleotides match TRBD2. CDR3 size: 15 residues. Looked up from germline, CDR1 is MNHEY and CDR2 is SVGEGT. The ends lost 6 bases at V and 5 bases at J; junction bases unmatched: 7. CDR3 region: CASSRTSGSPHEQYF. The CDR3 DNA reads TGTGCCAGCAGCCGGACTAGCGGGAGCCCCCACGAGCAGTACTTC.

The CDR3 nucleotides read TGTGCCTGGTACCGGGGGGGCATGTACAATGAGCAGTTCTTC. Amino acids: CAWYRGGMYNEQFF. The chain employs TRBV30 and TRBJ2-1; 8 bases are a match to TRBD2. V was clipped by 5 bases and J by 4 bases; unmatched bases: 7. The CDR3 is 14 amino acids. Germline CDR1 and CDR2: GTSNPN and SVGIG (reference sequence).

V usage is TRBV10-3 and J usage is TRBJ2-1, with a weak D call TRBD2 (7 bases). This CDR3 is 14 amino acids long. CDR1 is ENHRY and CDR2 is SYGVKD in the germline V gene. With 6 bases removed from V and 9 bases from J, the gap between germline ends came to 18 bases. DNA of the CDR3: TGTGCCATCAGAAGTGGGGGGGCCCTGGGTGAGCAGTTCTTC. Translating gives CAIRSGGALGEQFF.

This clone was detected only a few times. The chain links TRBV4-3 to TRBJ2-7, with D perhaps matching TRBD1 (5 bases). This CDR3 comprises 16 residues. Germline CDR1 is LGHNA and CDR2 is YSLEER. Trimming took off 0 bases at V and 5 bases at J, with 17 bases between the two ends. CDR3 nucleotide sequence: TGCGCCAGCAGCCAAGATCTCGGGCTAGGGGCCAACGAGCAGTACTTC. Its protein product is CASSQDLGLGANEQYF.